Listed below are T cell receptor beta chains from one sample, sequenced in a study of PD-L1 blockade in urothelial cancer. Sequencing was performed with immunoSEQ multiplex PCR; in TCRdb, only in-frame clones are kept and a portion is missing. The table lists about 130,000 clones, 86% of them singletons. Here the sequenced sample was PBMCs, taken around atezolizumab (anti-PD-L1) treatment. These TCRs come from a man over 45 with urothelial cancer. CDR3s include the opening cysteine and the closing phenylalanine or tryptophan. The order of the fields is D gene, clone size, V gene, J gene, CDR3 DNA, CDR3 protein. A D gene is named only where the DNA matches it firmly. Some rows have no size entry. The others give once, few or many, or a class for an expanded clone.

TRBD1	.	TRBV5-4	TRBJ1-2	TGTGCCAGCAGCTTACCAGGAGGACAGGAAAACTATGGCTACACCTTC	CASSLPGGQENYGYTF
.	.	TRBV9	TRBJ2-2	TGTGCCAGCAGCGTAGACTACTACCTAACCGGGGAGCTGTTTTTT	CASSVDYYLTGELFF
TRBD2	.	TRBV6-4	TRBJ2-2	TGTGCCAGCAGCGCTCAACTAGCGGGAGGGTCCACCGGGGAGCTGTTTTTT	CASSAQLAGGSTGELFF
.	.	TRBV19	TRBJ1-5	TGTGCCAGTAGTGATGGGGCAGGGCGTTACCAGCCCCAGCATTTT	CASSDGAGRYQPQHF
TRBD1	.	TRBV18	TRBJ1-5	TGTGCCAGCTCCGGGACAGGGGGCCATCAGCCCCAGCATTTT	CASSGTGGHQPQHF
TRBD2	.	TRBV19	TRBJ2-1	TGTGCCAGTACCATAGGGAGTGGGAGGGCCGGTAATGAGCAGTTCTTC	CASTIGSGRAGNEQFF
.	.	TRBV19	TRBJ1-2	TGTGCCAGTACCTGGGGGGGGAAACCCTATGGCTACACCTTC	CASTWGGKPYGYTF
.	.	TRBV20-1	TRBJ2-1	TGCAGTGCTGTACCCAGGGGTAAGCAGTTCTTC	CSAVPRGKQFF
.	.	TRBV18	TRBJ1-3	TGTGCCAGCTCACCACGGCTTCCAGGGTCAGATGGAAACACCATATATTTT	CASSPRLPGSDGNTIYF
TRBD1	.	TRBV18	TRBJ2-5	TGTGCCAGCTCATCAGGACAGGGGCAAGAGACCCAGTACTTC	CASSSGQGQETQYF
TRBD1	.	TRBV2	TRBJ1-2	TGTGCCAGCAGGGATATCGGACAGGACCCTGGCTACACCTTC	CASRDIGQDPGYTF
.	.	TRBV19	TRBJ2-2	TGTGCCAGTAACCTAGGGGCCGGGGAGCTGTTTTTT	CASNLGAGELFF
.	.	TRBV5-1	TRBJ2-2	TGCGCCAGCAGCTTTTCGATGAGCACCGGGGAGCTGTTTTTT	CASSFSMSTGELFF
TRBD1	once	TRBV9	TRBJ2-7	TGTGCCAGCAGCGCCCGGACAGGGCGGCACGAGCAGTACTTC	CASSARTGRHEQYF
.	.	TRBV7-9	TRBJ1-5	TGTGCCAGCAGCTTAGCGGCGGGGCATCAGCCCCAGCATTTT	CASSLAAGHQPQHF
TRBD2	.	TRBV27	TRBJ2-1	TGTGCCAGCAGTTTATCGATGGGGGGGGTCTCTTCCTCGAGTGAGCAGTTCTTC	CASSLSMGGVSSSSEQFF
TRBD1	.	TRBV4-1	TRBJ2-1	TGCGCCAGCAGCCCACCGGGACAGGGAAACTACAATGAGCAGTTCTTC	CASSPPGQGNYNEQFF
.	.	TRBV19	TRBJ1-2	TGTGCCAGTAGTATAGATCTTACAGTGAGCGGCTACACCTTC	CASSIDLTVSGYTF
.	.	TRBV15	TRBJ1-2	TGTGCCACCAGCAGAGACAAATATGGCTACACCTTC	CATSRDKYGYTF
TRBD2	.	TRBV5-4	TRBJ2-5	TGTGCCAGCAGCTCAGGGACTAGCAAAGAGACCCAGTACTTC	CASSSGTSKETQYF
.	.	TRBV4-1	TRBJ1-4	TGCGCCAGCAGCCAAGGGGCATCTTCAGGTGGGGAAAAACTGTTTTTT	CASSQGASSGGEKLFF
TRBD2	.	TRBV5-1	TRBJ2-1	TGCGCCAGCAGCTTGGGCCTAGCGGACAATGAGCAGTTCTTC	CASSLGLADNEQFF
TRBD1	.	TRBV6-5	TRBJ2-7	TGTGCCAGCAGTCTAGGACAGGTTGGCGAGCAGTACTTC	CASSLGQVGEQYF
TRBD1	.	TRBV6-1	TRBJ1-2	TGTGCCAGCACCTATACAGGGGGAAGCTATGGCTACACCTTC	CASTYTGGSYGYTF
TRBD1	.	TRBV27	TRBJ2-5	TGTGCCAGCAGTTTAGGACAGGGAGGGACCCAGTACTTC	CASSLGQGGTQYF
TRBD1	.	TRBV2	TRBJ1-2	TGTGCCAGCAGCCTAGGGCAGGGGGCGTTTGGCTACACCTTC	CASSLGQGAFGYTF
TRBD2	.	TRBV19	TRBJ2-3	TGTGCCAGTAGTAATCTAGCGGGAGGCACAGATACGCAGTATTTT	CASSNLAGGTDTQYF
.	.	TRBV19	TRBJ2-3	TGTGCCAGTAGTATAAGGGGCCCTTCAGATACGCAGTATTTT	CASSIRGPSDTQYF
.	.	TRBV4-1	TRBJ2-7	TGCGCCAGCAGCCAAGCAGGGAAGTACGAGCAGTACTTC	CASSQAGKYEQYF
.	.	TRBV6-1	TRBJ2-7	TGTGCCAGCAGTGAAGCGCGGCCCTACGAGCAGTACTTC	CASSEARPYEQYF